This TCR beta chain was captured in a study of T cell responses to AZD1222 COVID-19 vaccine. V was pared by 5 bases and J by 7 bases, with 8 bases between. The CDR3 loop spans 11 amino acids. Germline lookup yields CDR1 GTSNPN and CDR2 SVGIG (reference sequence). Researchers grouped second doses given at about 4 or about 12 weeks into one pool. Clones were read by immunoSEQ multiplex PCR, and TCRdb kept only the in-frame ones, dropping some. The sample lists about 94,000 clones; approximately 88% were seen once. V gene TRBV30 combines with J gene TRBJ2-2; D possibly matches TRBD1 or TRBD2 (5 bases each). Sequenced here: peripheral blood, sampled 28 days after the second AZD1222 dose. The sequence was collected from an adult who received the AZD1222 COVID-19 vaccine. The CDR3 spells CAWGGNGELFF. The CDR3 coding sequence is TGTGCCTGGGGGGGAAACGGGGAGCTGTTTTTT.